This T cell receptor beta chain was obtained from a study of T cells in Graves' hyperthyroidism and ophthalmopathy. It was considered stable Graves' hyperthyroidism when ophthalmopathy did not progress within 18 months. Regions amplified from RNA transcripts were the TCR beta CDR3 regions. The HTBI set primed first-round TCR CDR3 RT-PCR. MiXCR was run by TCRdb on the multiplex PCR reads, yielding one entry per CDR3 protein. This sample has over 650,000 distinct CDR3 sequences, with roughly 15% found just once. This clonotype was counted at least ten times. The sequence was obtained from a man aged 18-30 years with Graves' hyperthyroidism. Sequencing was performed on blood.

CDR3 sequence (DNA): TGTGCCAGCAGCCCCGACAGGTGGGTTGCGAATGAGCAGTTCTTC. It specifies CASSPDRWVANEQFF. The chain recombines TRBV7-8 with TRBJ2-1; TRBD1 is a possible D gene (6 bases). The CDR3 loop spans 15 amino acids. Trimming stripped 5 bases from V and 7 bases from J, with 18 bases between. Germline assignment: CDR1 SGHVS and CDR2 FQNEAQ. Variable domain in full (rest from reference TRBV7-8 and TRBJ2-1): GAGVSQSPRYKVAKRGQDVALRCDPISGHVSLFWYQQALGQGPEFLTYFQNEAQLDKSGLPSDRFFAERPEGSVSTLKIQRTQQEDSAVYLCASSPDRWVANEQFFGPGTRLTVL.